Listed below are T cell receptor beta chains from one sample, sequenced in a study of blood T cell repertoires in COVID-19. Produced via immunoSEQ multiplex PCR; TCRdb's table is partial and in-frame only. The sample yields some 70,000 clones, approximately 90% seen once. Material for sequencing was peripheral blood. Every receptor here comes from a man between 65 and 79 years old with active or convalescent COVID-19. CDR3s include the opening cysteine and the closing phenylalanine or tryptophan. D genes are given only for firm matches. Some rows have no size entry. The others give once, few or many, or a class for an expanded clone.

cdr3_length: 17; clone_size: .; d_call: .; v_call: TRBV29-1; j_call: TRBJ2-7; cdr3_nt: TGCAGCGTTCGATCTCTTTCGACAGGTCATCTTCAGGGCGAGCAGTACTTC; cdr3_aa: CSVRSLSTGHLQGEQYF
cdr3_length: 13; clone_size: .; d_call: TRBD2; v_call: TRBV2; j_call: TRBJ2-4; cdr3_nt: TGTGCCAGCAGGGGAGGGAGCCAAAACATTCAGTACTTC; cdr3_aa: CASRGGSQNIQYF
cdr3_length: 17; clone_size: .; d_call: TRBD1; v_call: TRBV5-1; j_call: TRBJ2-6; cdr3_nt: TGCGCCAGCAGGCCGGGACAGATCACCTCTGGGGCCAACGTCCTGACTTTC; cdr3_aa: CASRPGQITSGANVLTF
cdr3_length: 15; clone_size: once; d_call: TRBD1; v_call: TRBV27; j_call: TRBJ2-1; cdr3_nt: TGTGCCAGCAGTTTAGAGGACAGGGCCTACAATGAGCAGTTCTTC; cdr3_aa: CASSLEDRAYNEQFF
cdr3_length: 18; clone_size: .; d_call: TRBD2; v_call: TRBV11-2; j_call: TRBJ2-1; cdr3_nt: TGTGCCAGCAGCTTAGTAATGACCGGGACTAGCGGGAGCAATGAGCAGTTCTTC; cdr3_aa: CASSLVMTGTSGSNEQFF
cdr3_length: 15; clone_size: once; d_call: TRBD1; v_call: TRBV5-6; j_call: TRBJ2-2; cdr3_nt: TGTGCCAGCAGCTCTACAGGGGTGGGCACCGGGGAGCTGTTTTTT; cdr3_aa: CASSSTGVGTGELFF
cdr3_length: 15; clone_size: .; d_call: .; v_call: TRBV11-1; j_call: TRBJ1-6; cdr3_nt: TGTGCCAGCAGAACGTCCCACTCGTCGAATTCACCCCTCCACTTT; cdr3_aa: CASRTSHSSNSPLHF
cdr3_length: 15; clone_size: .; d_call: TRBD1; v_call: TRBV19; j_call: TRBJ2-5; cdr3_nt: TGTGCCAGTAGTCAAAATACAGGGGTCCAAGAGACCCAGTACTTC; cdr3_aa: CASSQNTGVQETQYF
cdr3_length: 15; clone_size: .; d_call: TRBD1; v_call: TRBV18; j_call: TRBJ1-1; cdr3_nt: TGTGCCAGCTCACAGGACAGGGGGCCAAACACTGAAGCTTTCTTT; cdr3_aa: CASSQDRGPNTEAFF
cdr3_length: 14; clone_size: .; d_call: .; v_call: TRBV18; j_call: TRBJ1-1; cdr3_nt: TGTGCCAGCTCACCAGGACTTTTGAACACTGAAGCTTTCTTT; cdr3_aa: CASSPGLLNTEAFF
cdr3_length: 13; clone_size: .; d_call: .; v_call: TRBV12-3/TRBV12-4; j_call: TRBJ1-5; cdr3_nt: TGTGCCAGCACTTCACGGGGGGAACAGCCCCAGCATTTT; cdr3_aa: CASTSRGEQPQHF
cdr3_length: 14; clone_size: .; d_call: TRBD1; v_call: TRBV29-1; j_call: TRBJ1-4; cdr3_nt: TGCAGCGCTACCGGGACAGGGGGCACCGAAAAACTGTTTTTT; cdr3_aa: CSATGTGGTEKLFF
cdr3_length: 15; clone_size: .; d_call: TRBD1; v_call: TRBV11-2; j_call: TRBJ2-7; cdr3_nt: TGTGCCAGCAGCTTAGGTGGACAGGGAGTCGACGAGCAGTACTTC; cdr3_aa: CASSLGGQGVDEQYF
cdr3_length: 14; clone_size: once; d_call: .; v_call: TRBV7-9; j_call: TRBJ2-3; cdr3_nt: TGTGCCAGCAGCCCTGGGGTGGAGGCAGATACGCAGTATTTT; cdr3_aa: CASSPGVEADTQYF
cdr3_length: 16; clone_size: .; d_call: .; v_call: TRBV7-9; j_call: TRBJ1-1; cdr3_nt: TGTGCCAGCAGCTTAGCGCGGGGGCTGGGGAACACTGAAGCTTTCTTT; cdr3_aa: CASSLARGLGNTEAFF
cdr3_length: 15; clone_size: .; d_call: .; v_call: TRBV5-1; j_call: TRBJ2-1; cdr3_nt: TGCGCCAGCAGCTTGAGTGGGGACACATACAATGAGCAGTTCTTC; cdr3_aa: CASSLSGDTYNEQFF
cdr3_length: 14; clone_size: .; d_call: TRBD1; v_call: TRBV6-5; j_call: TRBJ2-7; cdr3_nt: TGTGCCAGCAAGCCCGGGACAGGGGTCAGGGAGCAGTACTTC; cdr3_aa: CASKPGTGVREQYF
cdr3_length: 15; clone_size: .; d_call: .; v_call: TRBV7-3; j_call: TRBJ2-5; cdr3_nt: TGTGCCAGCAGCTTAAACAGGGGGGAGGGAGAGACCCAGTACTTC; cdr3_aa: CASSLNRGEGETQYF
cdr3_length: 15; clone_size: .; d_call: TRBD1; v_call: TRBV6-4; j_call: TRBJ2-3; cdr3_nt: TGTGCCAGCAGTGCCGGGACAGGGGGACTAGATACGCAGTATTTT; cdr3_aa: CASSAGTGGLDTQYF
cdr3_length: 15; clone_size: .; d_call: TRBD2; v_call: TRBV5-1; j_call: TRBJ2-1; cdr3_nt: TGCGCCAGCAGCCCAACGACTAGCGGGAGCCATGAGCAGTTCTTC; cdr3_aa: CASSPTTSGSHEQFF
cdr3_length: 15; clone_size: few; d_call: .; v_call: TRBV2; j_call: TRBJ1-5; cdr3_nt: TGTGCCAGCAGCGGGAGGGGAACGGGCAATCAGCCCCAGCATTTT; cdr3_aa: CASSGRGTGNQPQHF
cdr3_length: 16; clone_size: few; d_call: .; v_call: TRBV7-9; j_call: TRBJ1-1; cdr3_nt: TGTGCCAGCAGCTTAGCCCCGACAGGAAGGAACACTGAAGCTTTCTTT; cdr3_aa: CASSLAPTGRNTEAFF
cdr3_length: 17; clone_size: .; d_call: TRBD1; v_call: TRBV18; j_call: TRBJ2-2; cdr3_nt: TGTGCCAGCTCTCTACGACGACCCCCAGACAGGGCCAAGGAGCTGTTTTTT; cdr3_aa: CASSLRRPPDRAKELFF
cdr3_length: 16; clone_size: .; d_call: .; v_call: TRBV27; j_call: TRBJ2-3; cdr3_nt: TGTGCCAGCAGTTTATCTTTACACCTGCGGGGAGATACGCAGTATTTT; cdr3_aa: CASSLSLHLRGDTQYF
cdr3_length: 15; clone_size: once; d_call: TRBD1; v_call: TRBV2; j_call: TRBJ2-3; cdr3_nt: TGTGCCAGCAGGCGAGAGGGGGCGCTCACAGATACGCAGTATTTT; cdr3_aa: CASRREGALTDTQYF
cdr3_length: 15; clone_size: .; d_call: TRBD1; v_call: TRBV2; j_call: TRBJ2-2; cdr3_nt: TGTGCCAGCACCCGGGACAGGGCGAACACCGGGGAGCTGTTTTTT; cdr3_aa: CASTRDRANTGELFF
cdr3_length: 14; clone_size: .; d_call: .; v_call: TRBV3-1/TRBV3-2; j_call: TRBJ1-3; cdr3_nt: TGTGCCAGCAGCCAGGGAGGGACCTATGGCACCATATATTTT; cdr3_aa: CASSQGGTYGTIYF
cdr3_length: 13; clone_size: once; d_call: .; v_call: TRBV5-4; j_call: TRBJ2-4; cdr3_nt: TGTGCCAGCAACAGCGCGGGGGCGGACATTCAGTACTTC; cdr3_aa: CASNSAGADIQYF
cdr3_length: 13; clone_size: .; d_call: .; v_call: TRBV30; j_call: TRBJ2-3; cdr3_nt: TGTGCCTGGAGTGTCTCTAATCGGGATACGCAGTATTTT; cdr3_aa: CAWSVSNRDTQYF
cdr3_length: 14; clone_size: .; d_call: .; v_call: TRBV21-1; j_call: TRBJ2-7; cdr3_nt: TGTGCCAGCAGCACCTTAGTAGCGGGAAACGAGCAGTACTTC; cdr3_aa: CASSTLVAGNEQYF
cdr3_length: 16; clone_size: .; d_call: .; v_call: TRBV5-1; j_call: TRBJ1-3; cdr3_nt: TGCGCCAGCAGCACGGATACAGGAGTCTCTGGAAACACCATATATTTT; cdr3_aa: CASSTDTGVSGNTIYF
cdr3_length: 12; clone_size: once; d_call: .; v_call: TRBV12-5; j_call: TRBJ2-1; cdr3_nt: TGTGCTAGTGGTTTGGTACCAGGTGAGCAGTTCTTC; cdr3_aa: CASGLVPGEQFF
cdr3_length: 18; clone_size: .; d_call: .; v_call: TRBV18; j_call: TRBJ2-2; cdr3_nt: TGTGCCAGCTCACCACGATGGTCAGGCCTCGCGAACACCGGGGAGCTGTTTTTT; cdr3_aa: CASSPRWSGLANTGELFF
cdr3_length: 14; clone_size: .; d_call: .; v_call: TRBV5-1; j_call: TRBJ2-3; cdr3_nt: TGCGCCAGCAGCTGGGGGCTAGCGGAGGATACGCAGTATTTT; cdr3_aa: CASSWGLAEDTQYF
cdr3_length: 15; clone_size: .; d_call: .; v_call: TRBV2; j_call: TRBJ2-2; cdr3_nt: TGTGCCAGCAGGCCCGACTCGTCGAACACCGGGGAGCTGTTTTTT; cdr3_aa: CASRPDSSNTGELFF
cdr3_length: 15; clone_size: .; d_call: TRBD2; v_call: TRBV14; j_call: TRBJ2-5; cdr3_nt: TGTGCCAGCAGCCAACCAGCGGGAAGGGTGGAGACCCAGTACTTC; cdr3_aa: CASSQPAGRVETQYF
cdr3_length: 13; clone_size: .; d_call: .; v_call: TRBV6-5; j_call: TRBJ1-2; cdr3_nt: TGTGCCAGCAGACAGGCTAGGGAGGGTGGCTACACCTTC; cdr3_aa: CASRQAREGGYTF
cdr3_length: 16; clone_size: .; d_call: .; v_call: TRBV14; j_call: TRBJ2-2; cdr3_nt: TGTGCCAGCAGCCCGGTTGGCGGGGTGAACACCGGGGAGCTGTTTTTT; cdr3_aa: CASSPVGGVNTGELFF
cdr3_length: 15; clone_size: .; d_call: TRBD1; v_call: TRBV3-1/TRBV3-2; j_call: TRBJ1-3; cdr3_nt: TGTGCCAGCAGCCGGAGGGACAGGGGATCAAACACCATATATTTT; cdr3_aa: CASSRRDRGSNTIYF
cdr3_length: 13; clone_size: .; d_call: TRBD2; v_call: TRBV5-4; j_call: TRBJ2-7; cdr3_nt: TGTGCCAGCAGCTGGGATCCGGGGGGGGCGCGAAACTTC; cdr3_aa: CASSWDPGGARNF
cdr3_length: 13; clone_size: .; d_call: .; v_call: TRBV6-4; j_call: TRBJ1-3; cdr3_nt: TGTGCCATCTCACAGAACTCTGGAAACACCATATATTTT; cdr3_aa: CAISQNSGNTIYF
cdr3_length: 15; clone_size: .; d_call: TRBD1; v_call: TRBV19; j_call: TRBJ1-1; cdr3_nt: TGTGCCAGTAGCCCCAGGACAGGGGCTAGACCTGAAGCTTTCTTT; cdr3_aa: CASSPRTGARPEAFF
cdr3_length: 14; clone_size: .; d_call: .; v_call: TRBV2; j_call: TRBJ2-5; cdr3_nt: TGTGCCAGCAGTGAAATAGGGGGATTTGAGACCCAGTACTTC; cdr3_aa: CASSEIGGFETQYF
cdr3_length: 15; clone_size: .; d_call: .; v_call: TRBV7-3; j_call: TRBJ2-5; cdr3_nt: TGTGCCAGCAGCTTAACCGGACAGTTGCAAGAGACCCAGTACTTC; cdr3_aa: CASSLTGQLQETQYF
cdr3_length: 19; clone_size: once; d_call: TRBD2; v_call: TRBV7-3; j_call: TRBJ2-1; cdr3_nt: TGTGCCAGCAGCCCCCGAGCGACTAGCGGGATGGAGGGCTACAATGAGCAGTTCTTC; cdr3_aa: CASSPRATSGMEGYNEQFF
cdr3_length: 14; clone_size: .; d_call: .; v_call: TRBV19; j_call: TRBJ1-4; cdr3_nt: TGTGCCAGTAGTATTTGGGGCCCTAATGAAAAACTGTTTTTT; cdr3_aa: CASSIWGPNEKLFF
cdr3_length: 14; clone_size: .; d_call: TRBD2; v_call: TRBV5-1; j_call: TRBJ2-7; cdr3_nt: TGCGCCAGCAGCACCGGACTAGGAACGTACGAGCAGTACTTC; cdr3_aa: CASSTGLGTYEQYF
cdr3_length: 15; clone_size: .; d_call: .; v_call: TRBV7-2; j_call: TRBJ2-3; cdr3_nt: TGTGCCAGCAGCTCGCTCAGCCTCGTCCCAGGTACGCAGTATTTT; cdr3_aa: CASSSLSLVPGTQYF
cdr3_length: 13; clone_size: .; d_call: TRBD1; v_call: TRBV5-6; j_call: TRBJ1-1; cdr3_nt: TGTGCCAGCAGCTGGACAGGGGGAACTGAAGCTTTCTTT; cdr3_aa: CASSWTGGTEAFF
cdr3_length: 14; clone_size: once; d_call: .; v_call: TRBV11-2; j_call: TRBJ2-1; cdr3_nt: TGTGCCAGCAGCTTCCTAGCGCAGGACAATGAGCAGTTCTTC; cdr3_aa: CASSFLAQDNEQFF
cdr3_length: 14; clone_size: .; d_call: TRBD1; v_call: TRBV18; j_call: TRBJ2-7; cdr3_nt: TGTGCCAGCTCCCAGGGGGTTTCCCCCTACGAGCAGTACTTC; cdr3_aa: CASSQGVSPYEQYF
cdr3_length: 13; clone_size: .; d_call: TRBD1; v_call: TRBV28; j_call: TRBJ1-1; cdr3_nt: TGTGCCAGCAGCACGGGACAGCACACTGAAGCTTTCTTT; cdr3_aa: CASSTGQHTEAFF
cdr3_length: 16; clone_size: once; d_call: .; v_call: TRBV7-9; j_call: TRBJ1-1; cdr3_nt: TGTGCCACCGTGAGGCAGAATTTCCCCATGAACACTGAAGCTTTCTTT; cdr3_aa: CATVRQNFPMNTEAFF
cdr3_length: 15; clone_size: once; d_call: .; v_call: TRBV28; j_call: TRBJ1-2; cdr3_nt: TGTGCCAGCAGTTCCCCGGGAGCACGCTGGGGCGGCTACACCTTC; cdr3_aa: CASSSPGARWGGYTF
cdr3_length: 15; clone_size: .; d_call: TRBD1; v_call: TRBV7-9; j_call: TRBJ1-1; cdr3_nt: TGTGCCAGCAGCTTAGGGACAGGGACGGACACTGAAGCTTTCTTT; cdr3_aa: CASSLGTGTDTEAFF
cdr3_length: 15; clone_size: once; d_call: TRBD2; v_call: TRBV5-1; j_call: TRBJ2-7; cdr3_nt: TGCGCCAGCAGCCCCGGGACTAGTGATTATTTGGAGCAGTACTTC; cdr3_aa: CASSPGTSDYLEQYF
cdr3_length: 16; clone_size: .; d_call: .; v_call: TRBV19; j_call: TRBJ1-1; cdr3_nt: TGTGCCAGTAGTCCCTTGGACAGAACGTTATACACTGAAGCTTTCTTT; cdr3_aa: CASSPLDRTLYTEAFF
cdr3_length: 13; clone_size: .; d_call: .; v_call: TRBV11-2; j_call: TRBJ2-7; cdr3_nt: TGTGCCAGCAGCTTGGAGGCGACTTGGAAGCAGTACTTC; cdr3_aa: CASSLEATWKQYF
cdr3_length: 15; clone_size: .; d_call: TRBD1; v_call: TRBV10-1; j_call: TRBJ1-4; cdr3_nt: TGCGCCAGCAGTGAGGGCGGGACAGTTAATGAAAAACTGTTTTTT; cdr3_aa: CASSEGGTVNEKLFF
cdr3_length: 14; clone_size: .; d_call: .; v_call: TRBV19; j_call: TRBJ1-5; cdr3_nt: TGTGCCAGTAGTACGAGCGGTTTACGTCAGCCCCAGCATTTT; cdr3_aa: CASSTSGLRQPQHF